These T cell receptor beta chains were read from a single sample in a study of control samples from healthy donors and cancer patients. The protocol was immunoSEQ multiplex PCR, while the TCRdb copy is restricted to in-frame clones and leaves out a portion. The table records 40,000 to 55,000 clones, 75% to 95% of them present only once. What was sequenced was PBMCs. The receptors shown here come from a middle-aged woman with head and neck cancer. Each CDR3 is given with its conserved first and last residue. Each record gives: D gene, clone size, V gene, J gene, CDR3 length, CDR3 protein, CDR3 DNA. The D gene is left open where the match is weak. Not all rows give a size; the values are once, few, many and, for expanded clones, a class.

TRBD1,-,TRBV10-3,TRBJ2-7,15,CAISSPGQGAYEQYF,TGTGCCATCAGTTCGCCGGGACAGGGGGCCTACGAGCAGTACTTC
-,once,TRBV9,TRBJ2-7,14,CASSPGTPSTEQYF,TGTGCCAGCAGCCCGGGGACTCCCTCCACCGAGCAGTACTTC
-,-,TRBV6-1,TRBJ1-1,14,CASSEGVLNTEAFF,TGTGCCAGCAGTGAAGGAGTATTGAACACTGAAGCTTTCTTT
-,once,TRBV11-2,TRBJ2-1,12,CASSHSSSEQFF,TGTGCCAGCAGCCACTCCTCCAGTGAGCAGTTCTTC
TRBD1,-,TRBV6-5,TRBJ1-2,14,CASSPSGQTLIHTF,TGTGCCAGCAGTCCCTCGGGACAGACGCTAATTCACACCTTC
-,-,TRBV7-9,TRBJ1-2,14,CASGGRTGYYGYTF,TGTGCCAGCGGCGGCCGGACGGGTTACTATGGCTACACCTTC
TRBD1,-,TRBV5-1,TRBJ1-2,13,CASSFGQGDGYTF,TGCGCCAGCAGCTTTGGACAGGGAGATGGCTACACCTTC
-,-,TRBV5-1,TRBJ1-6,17,CASSLEDPHTLNSPLHF,TGCGCCAGCAGCTTGGAGGACCCACACACTTTGAATTCACCCCTCCACTTT
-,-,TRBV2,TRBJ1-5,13,CASTLEAGQPQHF,TGTGCCAGCACCCTAGAGGCGGGTCAGCCCCAGCATTTT
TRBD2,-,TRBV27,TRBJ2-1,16,CASTSRLADSYNEQFF,TGTGCCAGCACCTCGAGACTAGCGGACTCCTACAATGAGCAGTTCTTC
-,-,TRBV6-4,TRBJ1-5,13,CASSEDRGQPQHF,TGTGCCAGCAGTGAGGATAGGGGTCAGCCCCAGCATTTT
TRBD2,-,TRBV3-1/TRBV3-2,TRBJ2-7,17,CASSLRSGTSGGKEQYF,TGTGCCAGCAGCCTGAGATCCGGGACTAGCGGGGGAAAGGAGCAGTACTTC
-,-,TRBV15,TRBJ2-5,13,CATSRERRETQYF,TGTGCCACCAGCAGAGAAAGGAGGGAGACCCAGTACTTC
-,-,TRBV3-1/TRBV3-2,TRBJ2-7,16,CASSDPPGGGGNEQYF,TGTGCCAGCAGTGACCCACCGGGAGGGGGCGGCAACGAGCAGTACTTC
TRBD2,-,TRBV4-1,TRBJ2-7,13,CASSQGRAAEVLF,TGCGCCAGCAGCCAGGGGAGGGCAGCGGAGGTTCTCTTC
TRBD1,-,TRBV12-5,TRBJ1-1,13,CASALQGATEAFF,TGTGCTAGTGCCCTACAGGGGGCAACTGAAGCTTTCTTT
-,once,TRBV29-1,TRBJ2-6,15,CSVAGVQTGANVLTF,TGCAGCGTTGCAGGGGTCCAAACTGGGGCCAACGTCCTGACTTTC
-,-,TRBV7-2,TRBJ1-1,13,CASSFTWYTEAFF,TGTGCCAGCAGCTTCACTTGGTACACTGAAGCTTTCTTT
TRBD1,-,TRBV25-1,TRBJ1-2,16,CASSGPAGTGAYGYTF,TGTGCCAGCAGTGGCCCCGCCGGGACAGGAGCCTATGGCTACACCTTC
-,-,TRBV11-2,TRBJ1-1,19,CASSSRSGGQGPMNTEAFF,TGTGCCAGCAGCTCCCGATCAGGCGGGCAGGGCCCTATGAACACTGAAGCTTTCTTT
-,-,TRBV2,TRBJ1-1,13,CASSDLGNTEAFF,TGTGCCAGCAGTGACCTTGGGAACACTGAAGCTTTCTTT
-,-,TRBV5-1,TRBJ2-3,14,CASSLGGGTDTQYF,TGCGCCAGCAGCTTGGGAGGGGGCACAGATACGCAGTATTTT
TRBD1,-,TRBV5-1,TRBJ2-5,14,CASSLYRGAETQYF,TGCGCCAGCAGCTTGTACAGGGGAGCGGAGACCCAGTACTTC
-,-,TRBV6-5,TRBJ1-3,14,CASSPYRAGNTIYF,TGTGCCAGCAGTCCATACAGGGCTGGAAACACCATATATTTT
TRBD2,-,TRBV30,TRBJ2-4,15,CAWTHWGGAKNIQYF,TGTGCCTGGACCCACTGGGGGGGAGCCAAAAACATTCAGTACTTC
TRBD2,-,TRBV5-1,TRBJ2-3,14,CASSLGGLADTQYF,TGCGCCAGCAGCTTGGGGGGACTAGCCGATACGCAGTATTTT
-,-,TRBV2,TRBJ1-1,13,CASGGDFNTEAFF,TGTGCCAGCGGGGGGGATTTCAACACTGAAGCTTTCTTT
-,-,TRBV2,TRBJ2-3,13,CASSLGRTDTQYF,TGTGCCAGCAGCTTGGGTCGCACAGATACGCAGTATTTT
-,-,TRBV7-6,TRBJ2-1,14,CASSLVLAYNEQFF,TGTGCCAGCAGCTTAGTACTAGCTTACAATGAGCAGTTCTTC
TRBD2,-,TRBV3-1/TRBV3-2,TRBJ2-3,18,CASSKGLAGGQIADTQYF,TGTGCCAGCAGCAAGGGACTAGCGGGGGGGCAAATCGCAGATACGCAGTATTTT
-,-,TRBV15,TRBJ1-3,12,CATSSSGNTIYF,TGTGCCACCAGCAGCTCTGGAAACACCATATATTTT
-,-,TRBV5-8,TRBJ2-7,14,CASSLELGVSEQYF,TGTGCCAGCAGCTTGGAATTAGGGGTCAGCGAGCAGTACTTC
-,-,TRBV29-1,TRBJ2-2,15,CSVAFGIALSGELFF,TGCAGCGTTGCCTTCGGGATTGCGCTCTCCGGGGAGCTGTTTTTT
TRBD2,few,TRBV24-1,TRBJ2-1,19,CATSDPGHSGRVRGHEQFF,TGTGCCACCAGTGATCCGGGGCACAGCGGGAGGGTCCGGGGTCATGAGCAGTTCTTC
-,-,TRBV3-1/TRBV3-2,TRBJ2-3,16,CASSFGLIRLTDTQYF,TGTGCCAGCAGCTTCGGACTTATCCGTCTCACAGATACGCAGTATTTT
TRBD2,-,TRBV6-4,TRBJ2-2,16,CASSDSKLAATGELFF,TGTGCCAGCAGTGACTCGAAACTAGCGGCGACCGGGGAGCTGTTTTTT
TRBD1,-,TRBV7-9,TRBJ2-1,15,CASSGRDRARSEQFF,TGTGCCAGCAGCGGCCGGGACAGGGCCCGGAGTGAGCAGTTCTTC
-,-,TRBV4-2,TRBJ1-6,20,CASSQDRNTPRSSYNSPLHF,TGTGCCAGCAGCCAAGATCGGAATACCCCGAGGAGCTCCTATAATTCACCCCTCCACTTT
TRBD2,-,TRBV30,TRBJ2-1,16,CAWSPRTSGSYNEQFF,TGTGCCTGGAGTCCTAGGACTAGCGGGAGCTACAATGAGCAGTTCTTC
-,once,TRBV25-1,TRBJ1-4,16,CASSEYGGGPNEKLFF,TGTGCCAGCAGTGAATATGGGGGGGGACCTAATGAAAAACTGTTTTTT
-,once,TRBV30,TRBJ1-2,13,CAWRTGTNYGYTF,TGTGCCTGGCGTACAGGGACTAACTATGGCTACACCTTC
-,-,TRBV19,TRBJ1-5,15,CASSIAQGLDQPQHF,TGTGCCAGTAGTATAGCACAGGGCTTGGATCAGCCCCAGCATTTT
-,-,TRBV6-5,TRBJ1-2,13,CASKEEGNYGYTF,TGTGCCAGCAAGGAAGAGGGGAACTATGGCTACACCTTC
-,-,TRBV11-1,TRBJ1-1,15,CASSLGRNLNTEAFF,TGTGCCAGCAGCCTCGGACGGAACTTGAACACTGAAGCTTTCTTT
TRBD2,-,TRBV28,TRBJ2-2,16,CASSHYSGRGGGQLFF,TGTGCCAGCAGTCACTATAGCGGGAGAGGGGGCGGGCAGCTGTTTTTT
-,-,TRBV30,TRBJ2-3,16,CAWTPGVLLSTDTQYF,TGTGCCTGGACCCCGGGGGTCTTACTTAGCACAGATACGCAGTATTTT
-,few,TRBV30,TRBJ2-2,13,CAWSVNEDGELFF,TGTGCCTGGTCCGTAAACGAGGACGGGGAGCTGTTTTTT
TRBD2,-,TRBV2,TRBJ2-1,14,CARRLAGGFMEQFF,TGTGCCAGAAGACTAGCGGGGGGGTTCATGGAGCAGTTCTTC
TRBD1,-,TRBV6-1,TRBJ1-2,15,CASSEAYRGAYGYTF,TGTGCCAGCAGTGAAGCATACAGGGGGGCCTATGGCTACACCTTC
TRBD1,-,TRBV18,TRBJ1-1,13,CASSPYRDREAFF,TGTGCCAGCTCTCCATATCGGGACAGGGAAGCTTTCTTT
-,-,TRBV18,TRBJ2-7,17,CASSPPLQGGGPHEQYF,TGTGCCAGCTCACCACCCTTACAGGGTGGGGGGCCTCACGAGCAGTACTTC
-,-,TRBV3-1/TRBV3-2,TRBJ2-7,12,CASSQERGEQYF,TGTGCCAGCAGCCAAGAAAGGGGCGAGCAGTACTTC
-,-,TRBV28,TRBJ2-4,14,CASSAPEAKNIQYF,TGTGCCAGCAGTGCCCCCGAAGCCAAAAACATTCAGTACTTC
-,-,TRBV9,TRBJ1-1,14,CASSGGRLNTEAFF,TGTGCCAGCAGCGGGGGACGGTTGAACACTGAAGCTTTCTTT
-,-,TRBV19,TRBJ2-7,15,CASSWGSGSSYEQYF,TGTGCCAGTAGTTGGGGGTCCGGGAGCTCCTACGAGCAGTACTTC
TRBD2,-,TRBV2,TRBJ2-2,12,CARGGDTGELFF,TGTGCCAGGGGGGGGGACACCGGGGAGCTGTTTTTT
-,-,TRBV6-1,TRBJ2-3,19,CASSDVLSTGDSPTDTQYF,TGTGCCAGCAGTGATGTCTTGAGCACGGGAGATTCCCCCACAGATACGCAGTATTTT
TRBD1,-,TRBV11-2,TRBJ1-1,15,CASSLTGGMNTEAFF,TGTGCCAGCAGCTTGACAGGGGGCATGAACACTGAAGCTTTCTTT
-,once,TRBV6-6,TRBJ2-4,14,CASHDGVTKNIQYF,TGTGCCAGCCACGATGGGGTGACCAAAAACATTCAGTACTTC